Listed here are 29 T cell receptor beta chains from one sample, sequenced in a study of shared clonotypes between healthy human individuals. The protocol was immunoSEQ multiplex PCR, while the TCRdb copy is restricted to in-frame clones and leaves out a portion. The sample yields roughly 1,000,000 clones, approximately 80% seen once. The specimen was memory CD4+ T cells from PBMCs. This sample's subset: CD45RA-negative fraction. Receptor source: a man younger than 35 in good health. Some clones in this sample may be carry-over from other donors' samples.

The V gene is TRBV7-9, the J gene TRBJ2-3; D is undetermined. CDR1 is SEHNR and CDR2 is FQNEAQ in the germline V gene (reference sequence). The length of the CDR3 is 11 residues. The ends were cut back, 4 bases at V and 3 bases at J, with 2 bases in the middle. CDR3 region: CASSWTDTQYF. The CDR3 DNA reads TGTGCCAGCAGCTGGACAGATACGCAGTATTTT.

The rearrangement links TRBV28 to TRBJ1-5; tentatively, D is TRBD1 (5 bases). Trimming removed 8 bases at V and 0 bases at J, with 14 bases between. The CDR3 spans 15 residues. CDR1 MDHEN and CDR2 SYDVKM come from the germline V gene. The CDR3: CASRRGGYSNQPQHF. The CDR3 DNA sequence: TGTGCCAGCCGGCGGGGCGGTTATAGCAATCAGCCCCAGCATTTT. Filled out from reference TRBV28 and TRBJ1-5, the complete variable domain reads DVKVTQSSRYLVKRTGEKVFLECVQDMDHENMFWYRQDPGLGLRLIYFSYDVKMKEKGDIPEGYSVSREKKERFSLILESASTNQTSMYLCASRRGGYSNQPQHFGDGTRLSIL.

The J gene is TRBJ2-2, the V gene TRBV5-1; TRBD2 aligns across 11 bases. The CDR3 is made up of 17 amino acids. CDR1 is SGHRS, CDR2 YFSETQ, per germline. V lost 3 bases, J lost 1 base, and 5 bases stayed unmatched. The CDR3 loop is CASSSLAGGMNTGELFF. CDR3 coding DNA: TGCGCCAGCAGCTCGTTAGCGGGAGGGATGAACACCGGGGAGCTGTTTTTT.

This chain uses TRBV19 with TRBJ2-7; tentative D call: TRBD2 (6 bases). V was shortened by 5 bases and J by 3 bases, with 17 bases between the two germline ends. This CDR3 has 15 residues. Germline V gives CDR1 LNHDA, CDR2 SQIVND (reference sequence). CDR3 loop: CASSFRERPYYEQYF. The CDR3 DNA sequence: TGTGCCAGTAGTTTCCGGGAGAGGCCATACTACGAGCAGTACTTC.

The CDR3 spells CAIRSELKGGYTF. CDR3 coding DNA: TGTGCCATCAGGTCCGAGTTGAAAGGGGGCTACACCTTC. The chain recombines TRBV10-3 with TRBJ1-2; D not resolved. Germline V gene sequence: CDR1 ENHRY, CDR2 SYGVKD. V was shortened by 6 bases and J by 8 bases, with 16 bases between the two germline ends. This CDR3 region has 13 residues.

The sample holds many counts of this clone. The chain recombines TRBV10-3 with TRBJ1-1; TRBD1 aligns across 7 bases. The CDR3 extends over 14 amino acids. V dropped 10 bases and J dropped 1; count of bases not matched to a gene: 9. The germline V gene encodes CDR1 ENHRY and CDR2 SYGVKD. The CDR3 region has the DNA TGTGCCACCAACGTGGGACAGCAGAACACTGAAGCTTTCTTT. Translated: CATNVGQQNTEAFF.

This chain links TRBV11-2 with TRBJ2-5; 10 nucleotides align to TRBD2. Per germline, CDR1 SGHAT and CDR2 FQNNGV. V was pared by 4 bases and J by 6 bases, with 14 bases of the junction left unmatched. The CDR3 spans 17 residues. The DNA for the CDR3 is TGTGCCAGCAGCTCGCCCCCAGAGCGGGAGGGCCTGAAGACCCAGTACTTC. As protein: CASSSPPEREGLKTQYF.

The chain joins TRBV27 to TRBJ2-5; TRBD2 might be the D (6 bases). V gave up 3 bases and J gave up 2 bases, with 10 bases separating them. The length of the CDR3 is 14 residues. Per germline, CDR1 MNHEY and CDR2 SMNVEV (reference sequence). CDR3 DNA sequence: TGTGCCAGCAGTTTCGTGGGGGGACAAGAGACCCAGTACTTC. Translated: CASSFVGGQETQYF.

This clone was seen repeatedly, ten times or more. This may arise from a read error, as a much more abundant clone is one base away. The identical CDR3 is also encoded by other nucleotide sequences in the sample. CDR3 protein: CATSRDTGNYGYTF. CDR3 DNA: TGTGCCACCAGCAGAGATACGGGGAACTATGGCTACACCTTC. V usage is TRBV15 and J usage is TRBJ1-2; no clear D gene. The CDR3 loop spans 14 amino acids. The germline gives CDR1 LNHNV, CDR2 YYDKDF (reference sequence). V lost 0 bases, J lost 2 bases, and 7 bases lay in between.

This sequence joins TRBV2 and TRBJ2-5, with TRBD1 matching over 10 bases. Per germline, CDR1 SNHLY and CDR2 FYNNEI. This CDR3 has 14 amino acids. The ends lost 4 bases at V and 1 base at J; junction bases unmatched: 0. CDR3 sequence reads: CASSGTGGQETQYF. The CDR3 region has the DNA TGTGCCAGCAGTGGGACAGGGGGCCAAGAGACCCAGTACTTC.

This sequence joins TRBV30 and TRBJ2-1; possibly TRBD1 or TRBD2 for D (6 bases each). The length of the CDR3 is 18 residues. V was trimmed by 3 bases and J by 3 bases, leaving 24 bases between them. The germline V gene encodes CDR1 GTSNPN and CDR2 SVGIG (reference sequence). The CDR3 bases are TGTGCCTGGAGACAGACGCAAGGGGGACTTGGCGGCTACAATGAGCAGTTCTTC. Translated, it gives CAWRQTQGGLGGYNEQFF. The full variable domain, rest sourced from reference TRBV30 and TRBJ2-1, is SQTIHQWPATLVQPVGSPLSLECTVEGTSNPNLYWYRQAAGRGLQLLFYSVGIGQISSEVPQNLSASRPQDRQFILSSKKLLLSDSGFYLCAWRQTQGGLGGYNEQFFGPGTRLTVL.

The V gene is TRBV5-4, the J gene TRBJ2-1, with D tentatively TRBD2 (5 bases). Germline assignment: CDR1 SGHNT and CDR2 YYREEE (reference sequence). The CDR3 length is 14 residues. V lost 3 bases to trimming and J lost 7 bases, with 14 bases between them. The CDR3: CASSWGRETNEQFF. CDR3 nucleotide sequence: TGTGCCAGCAGCTGGGGAAGGGAGACTAATGAGCAGTTCTTC.

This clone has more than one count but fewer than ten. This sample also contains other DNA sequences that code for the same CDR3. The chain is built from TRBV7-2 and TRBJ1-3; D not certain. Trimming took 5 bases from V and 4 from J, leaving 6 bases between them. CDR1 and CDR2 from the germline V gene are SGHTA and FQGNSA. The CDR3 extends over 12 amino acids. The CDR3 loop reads CASSPQGNTIYF. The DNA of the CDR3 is TGTGCCAGCAGCCCGCAGGGAAACACCATATATTTT.

CDR3 region: CASSLWAWRDRSSGRLHEQYF. The CDR3 DNA reads TGTGCCAGCAGTTTATGGGCTTGGAGGGACAGATCTAGCGGGAGGCTACACGAGCAGTACTTC. The chain carries TRBV27 and TRBJ2-7, with 11 bases lining up with TRBD2. CDR1 MNHEY and CDR2 SMNVEV come from the germline V gene (reference sequence). With 1 base clipped from V and 5 bases from J, the junction kept 22 bases outside the gene matches. The CDR3 contains 21 residues.

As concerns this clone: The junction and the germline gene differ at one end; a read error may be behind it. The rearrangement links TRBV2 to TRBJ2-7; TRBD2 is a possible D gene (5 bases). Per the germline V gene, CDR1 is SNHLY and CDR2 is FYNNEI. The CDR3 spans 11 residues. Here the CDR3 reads CASAVLYERYF. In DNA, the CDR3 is TGTGCCTCAGCGGTACTCTACGAGCGGTACTTC.

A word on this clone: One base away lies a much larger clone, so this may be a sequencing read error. The CDR3 DNA sequence: TGTGCCAGCAGCTTTGACAGCCAAGAGACCCAGTACTTC. This translates into CASSFDSQETQYF. V gene TRBV2 combines with J gene TRBJ2-5, with TRBD1 as a possible D gene (5 bases). Germline assignment: CDR1 SNHLY and CDR2 FYNNEI. The CDR3 loop spans 13 amino acids. The germline V and J ends were trimmed by 6 bases and 1 base, with 9 bases remaining between them.

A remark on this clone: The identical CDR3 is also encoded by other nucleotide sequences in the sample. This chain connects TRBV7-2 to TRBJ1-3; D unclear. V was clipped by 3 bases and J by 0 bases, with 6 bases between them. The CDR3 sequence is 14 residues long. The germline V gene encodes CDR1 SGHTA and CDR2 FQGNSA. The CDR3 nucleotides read TGTGCCAGCAGCTTTGGATTCTCTGGAAACACCATATATTTT. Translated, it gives CASSFGFSGNTIYF.

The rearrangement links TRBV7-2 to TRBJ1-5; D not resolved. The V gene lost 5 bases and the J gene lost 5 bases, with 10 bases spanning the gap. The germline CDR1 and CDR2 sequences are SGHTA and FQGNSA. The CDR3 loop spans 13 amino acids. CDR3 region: CASSTRWDQPQHF. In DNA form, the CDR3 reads TGTGCCAGCAGCACCCGTTGGGATCAGCCCCAGCATTTT.

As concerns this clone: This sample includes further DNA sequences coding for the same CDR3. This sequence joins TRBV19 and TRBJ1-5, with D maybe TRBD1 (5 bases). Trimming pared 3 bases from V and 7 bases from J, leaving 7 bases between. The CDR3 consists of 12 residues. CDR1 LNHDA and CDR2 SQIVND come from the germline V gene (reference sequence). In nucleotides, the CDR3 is TGTGCCAGTAGTATTCGGGGGCAGCCCCAGCATTTT. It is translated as CASSIRGQPQHF. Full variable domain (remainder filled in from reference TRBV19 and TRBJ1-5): DGGITQSPKYLFRKEGQNVTLSCEQNLNHDAMYWYRQDPGQGLRLIYYSQIVNDFQKGDIAEGYSVSREKKESFPLTVTSAQKNPTAFYLCASSIRGQPQHFGDGTRLSIL.

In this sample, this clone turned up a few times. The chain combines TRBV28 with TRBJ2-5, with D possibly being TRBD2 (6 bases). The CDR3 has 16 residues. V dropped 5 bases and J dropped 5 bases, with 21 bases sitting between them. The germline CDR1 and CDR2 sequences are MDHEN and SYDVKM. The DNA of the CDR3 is TGTGCCAGCAGTGCACTCCTCCGGGAGTTCGGCGAGACCCAGTACTTC. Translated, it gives CASSALLREFGETQYF.

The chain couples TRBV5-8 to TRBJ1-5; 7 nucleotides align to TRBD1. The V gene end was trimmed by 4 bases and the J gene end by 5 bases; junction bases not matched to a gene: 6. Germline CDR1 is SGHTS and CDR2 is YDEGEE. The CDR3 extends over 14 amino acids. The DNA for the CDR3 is TGTGCCAGCAGCCGAGGACAGGCGGATCAGCCCCAGCATTTT. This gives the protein CASSRGQADQPQHF.

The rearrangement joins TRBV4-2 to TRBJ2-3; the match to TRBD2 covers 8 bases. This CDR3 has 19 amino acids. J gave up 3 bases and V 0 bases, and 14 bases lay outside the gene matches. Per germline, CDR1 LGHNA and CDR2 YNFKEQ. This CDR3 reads CASSQDLSGRRYRTDTQYF. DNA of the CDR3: TGTGCCAGCAGCCAAGATTTAAGCGGGAGACGGTACCGGACAGATACGCAGTATTTT.

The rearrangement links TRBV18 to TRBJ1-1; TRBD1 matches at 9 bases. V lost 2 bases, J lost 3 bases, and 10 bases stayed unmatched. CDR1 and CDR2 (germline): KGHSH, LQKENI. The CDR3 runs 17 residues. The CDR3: CASSPYQQGARDTEAFF. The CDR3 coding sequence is TGTGCCAGCTCACCATATCAACAGGGGGCTAGGGACACTGAAGCTTTCTTT.

The CDR3 sequence is CASSLAQGPPGKLFF. In nucleotides, the CDR3 is TGTGCCAGCAGCTTGGCCCAGGGACCGCCGGGAAAACTGTTTTTT. The V and J genes are TRBV5-8 and TRBJ1-4; TRBD1 is a possible D gene (5 bases). The germline V gene encodes CDR1 SGHTS and CDR2 YDEGEE. V shed 0 bases and J shed 10 bases, with 16 bases lying between them. The CDR3 is 15 residues long.

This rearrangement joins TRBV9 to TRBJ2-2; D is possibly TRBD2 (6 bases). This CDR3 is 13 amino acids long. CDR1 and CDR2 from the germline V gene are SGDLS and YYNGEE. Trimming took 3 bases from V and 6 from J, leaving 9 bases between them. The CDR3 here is CASSAGLSGELFF. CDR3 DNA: TGTGCCAGCAGCGCGGGACTTTCCGGGGAGCTGTTTTTT.

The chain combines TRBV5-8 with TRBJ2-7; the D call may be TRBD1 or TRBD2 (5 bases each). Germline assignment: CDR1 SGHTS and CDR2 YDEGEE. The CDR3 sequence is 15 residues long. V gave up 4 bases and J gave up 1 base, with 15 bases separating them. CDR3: CASSPGVGGSYEQYF. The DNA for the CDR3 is TGTGCCAGCAGCCCCGGAGTTGGGGGTTCCTACGAGCAGTACTTC. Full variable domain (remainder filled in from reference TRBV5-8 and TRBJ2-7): EAGVTQSPTHLIKTRGQQATLRCSPISGHTSVYWYQQALGLGLQFLLWYDEGEERNRGNFPPRFSGRQFPNYSSELNVNALELEDSALYLCASSPGVGGSYEQYFGPGTRLTVT.

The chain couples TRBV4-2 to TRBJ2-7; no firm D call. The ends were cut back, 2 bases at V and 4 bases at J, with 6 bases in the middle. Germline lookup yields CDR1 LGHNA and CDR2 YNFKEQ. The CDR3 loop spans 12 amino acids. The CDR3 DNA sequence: TGTGCCAGCAGCCAATCCAGGTACGAGCAGTACTTC. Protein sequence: CASSQSRYEQYF.

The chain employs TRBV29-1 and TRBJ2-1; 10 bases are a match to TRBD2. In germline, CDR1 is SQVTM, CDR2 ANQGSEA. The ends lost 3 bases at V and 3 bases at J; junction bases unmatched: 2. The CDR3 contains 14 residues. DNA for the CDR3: TGCAGCGTTGATTTAGCGGGAGGCTACAATGAGCAGTTCTTC. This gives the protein CSVDLAGGYNEQFF.

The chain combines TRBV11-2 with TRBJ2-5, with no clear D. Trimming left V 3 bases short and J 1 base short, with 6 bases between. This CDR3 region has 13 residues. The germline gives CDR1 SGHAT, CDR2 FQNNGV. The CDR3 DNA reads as TGTGCCAGCAGCTTGGGCTTCCAAGAGACCCAGTACTTC. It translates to CASSLGFQETQYF.